This note documents a single T cell receptor (beta chain) sequence. The antigen is not known. The CDR3 consists of 15 residues. Germline lookup yields CDR1 LGHNA and CDR2 YSLEER. With 3 bases clipped from V and 0 bases from J, the junction kept 3 bases outside the gene matches. Sequenced by immunoSEQ multiplex PCR; TCRdb stores in-frame clones only, minus some. The profile shows 80,000 or so clones, just over 90% of them singletons. The data were obtained in a study of T cell responses to AZD1222 COVID-19 vaccine. Study observations and caveats: Only a handful of people who got AZD1222 tested seropositive at baseline. Vaccine-associated CD4 TCRs spanned spike, dominant at 160-218 and 743-854.

Sequencing used peripheral blood, obtained on day 0 of MenACWY control vaccination. This rearrangement joins TRBV4-3 to TRBJ2-3; 7 bases fit TRBD2. This clonotype originated in an adult in good health. CDR3 sequence (DNA): TGCGCCAGCAGCCAGGGAGCGGGAAGCACAGATACGCAGTATTTT. It specifies CASSQGAGSTDTQYF.